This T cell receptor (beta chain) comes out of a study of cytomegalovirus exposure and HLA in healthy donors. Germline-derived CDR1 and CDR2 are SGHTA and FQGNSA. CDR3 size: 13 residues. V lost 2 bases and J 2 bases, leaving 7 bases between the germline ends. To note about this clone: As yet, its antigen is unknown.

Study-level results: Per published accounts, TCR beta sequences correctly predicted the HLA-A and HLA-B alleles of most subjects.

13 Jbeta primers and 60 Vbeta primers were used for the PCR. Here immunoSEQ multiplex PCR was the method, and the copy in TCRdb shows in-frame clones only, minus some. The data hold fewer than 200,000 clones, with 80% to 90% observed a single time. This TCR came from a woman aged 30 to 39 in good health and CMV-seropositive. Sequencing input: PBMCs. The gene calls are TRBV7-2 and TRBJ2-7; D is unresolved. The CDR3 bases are TGTGCCAGCAGCTTAACGCCGGCCTACGAGCAGTACTTC. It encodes CASSLTPAYEQYF.